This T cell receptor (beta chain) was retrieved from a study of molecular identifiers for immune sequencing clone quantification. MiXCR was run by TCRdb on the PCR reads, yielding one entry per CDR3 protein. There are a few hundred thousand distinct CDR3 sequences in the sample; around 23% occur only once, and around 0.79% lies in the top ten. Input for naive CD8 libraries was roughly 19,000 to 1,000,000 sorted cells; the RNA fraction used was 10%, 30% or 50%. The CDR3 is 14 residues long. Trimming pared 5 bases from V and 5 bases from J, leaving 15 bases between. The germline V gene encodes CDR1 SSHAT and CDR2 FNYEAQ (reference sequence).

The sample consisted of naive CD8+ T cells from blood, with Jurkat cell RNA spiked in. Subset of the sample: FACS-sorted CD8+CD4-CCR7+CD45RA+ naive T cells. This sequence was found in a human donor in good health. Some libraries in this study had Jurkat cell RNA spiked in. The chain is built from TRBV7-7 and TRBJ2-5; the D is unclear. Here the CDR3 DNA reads TGTGCCAGCAGCCCCAACAAGGGATATGAGACCCAGTACTTC. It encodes CASSPNKGYETQYF. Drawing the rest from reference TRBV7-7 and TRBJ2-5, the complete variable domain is GAGVSQSPRYKVTKRGQDVTLRCDPISSHATLYWYQQALGQGPEFLTYFNYEAQPDKSGLPSDRFSAERPEGSISTLTIQRTEQRDSAMYRCASSPNKGYETQYFGPGTRLLVL.